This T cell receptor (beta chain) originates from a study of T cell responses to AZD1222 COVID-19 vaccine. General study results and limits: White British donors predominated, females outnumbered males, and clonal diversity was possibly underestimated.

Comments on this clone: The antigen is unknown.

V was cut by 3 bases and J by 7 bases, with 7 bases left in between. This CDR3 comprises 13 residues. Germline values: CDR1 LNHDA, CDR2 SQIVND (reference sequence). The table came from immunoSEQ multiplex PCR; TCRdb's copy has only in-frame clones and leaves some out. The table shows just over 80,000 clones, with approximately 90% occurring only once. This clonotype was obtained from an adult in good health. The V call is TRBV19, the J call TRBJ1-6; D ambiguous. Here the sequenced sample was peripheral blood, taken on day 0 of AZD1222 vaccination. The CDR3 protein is CASSMWGNSPLHF. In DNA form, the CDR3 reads TGTGCCAGTAGTATGTGGGGAAATTCACCCCTCCACTTT.